This entry concerns a single T cell receptor beta chain. Antigen specificity is unknown. The data belong to a study of T cell responses to AZD1222 COVID-19 vaccine. Study results and limitations: Seropositivity was recorded at baseline in only a handful of AZD1222 recipients.

This table comes from immunoSEQ multiplex PCR, and its TCRdb copy is limited to in-frame clones, with some not included. This sample carries about 180,000 clones, roughly 91% of them seen once, and the ten largest clones take 1.5% to 2%. The sequence was obtained from an adult who received the AZD1222 COVID-19 vaccine. The sample consisted of peripheral blood, taken 28 days after the second AZD1222 dose.

The CDR3 loop reads CASSLEDPGTGYGYTF. The CDR3 region has the DNA TGTGCCAGCAGCTTAGAAGATCCCGGGACAGGGTATGGCTACACCTTC. The chain links TRBV7-2 to TRBJ1-2; 9 nucleotides line up with TRBD1. Germline V gene data show CDR1 as SGHTA and CDR2 as FQGNSA. Losses at the gene ends were 1 base for V and 5 bases for J; bases not matched to a gene: 8. This CDR3 spans 16 amino acids. Supplemented by reference TRBV7-2 and TRBJ1-2, the full variable domain reads GAGVSQSPSNKVTEKGKDVELRCDPISGHTALYWYRQSLGQGLEFLIYFQGNSAPDKSGLPSDRFSAERTGGSVSTLTIQRTQQEDSAVYLCASSLEDPGTGYGYTFGSGTRLTVV.